Reported below is one T cell receptor (beta chain). Its antigen target is currently unknown. No much larger clone exists at a distance of one base, and base qualities are not known. The same CDR3 is also encoded by other DNA sequences in this sample. The sample comes from a study of shared clonotypes between healthy human individuals (dated by TCRdb to between 2020 and 2021). Notes on the research overall: Three men and two women, aged 18 to 49 years, made up the cohort. Per donor, three plates each were used for CD4 naive and CD4 memory, two for CD8 naive, and one for CD8 memory. To estimate repertoire size and how much clonotypes are shared between individuals, the study performed deep sequencing of blood TCR repertoires from five healthy adults. To increase sequencing depth and limit assay-specific biases, TCR repertoire library preparation and sequencing were carried out by different laboratories using diverse techniques. Leukapheresis yielded between about 0.85 and 10 billion PBMCs per donor. The research as a whole found: The genetic and exposure-history diversity represented was limited by the small number of donors. Sampling was restricted to blood, and TCR repertoires in tissue are likely to differ from TCR repertoires in blood. Sharing across several donors was observed for approximately 5% of naive CD4, about 4% of naive CD8, 2% to 2.5% of memory CD4, and about 0.39% of memory CD8 clonotypes. Naive subsets generally had larger estimated clonotype richness than memory subsets. Pairwise subsampling indicated that sequencing depth was expected to affect the degree of clonotype sharing among donors. Rarefaction of sorted-subset datasets indicated incomplete sequencing despite the large sequencing depth. Higher generation probabilities were observed for clonotypes shared by all four sorted-subset donors than for non-shared clonotypes.

Per the germline V gene (reference sequence), SGHNT is the CDR1 and YYREEE is the CDR2. Including the terminal cysteine and phenylalanine, the CDR3 comprises 13 residues. The kept DNA is CDR3 alone, 39 bases in frame from the first base. Trimming takes 2 bases from V and 1 base from J, and the germline ends sit 4 bases apart. The donors were healthy, HIV-negative adults who had no recently reported acute infections or vaccinations. Every donor was a Caucasian adult residing in Nashville, Tennessee, USA. CD4+ T cells were enriched through magnetic negative selection, after which naive cells were positively selected on CD45RA and the remaining negative fraction served as the memory subset. Blood was obtained by leukapheresis, after which PBMCs were separated by Ficoll-Histopaque density gradient centrifugation and cryopreserved in liquid nitrogen vapor phase. Analytical flow cytometry was used to check the purity and quantity of every magnetically sorted T cell population. Genomic DNA was isolated from each sorted fraction and quantified by UV absorbance on a Nanodrop 2000c.

Using the deep immunoSEQ assay, TCR CDR3 regions were amplified from genomic DNA by multiplex PCR. For each cell subset, the extracted genomic DNA was distributed evenly across all wells of several immunoSEQ 96-well plates, and each plate served as one replicate. For sorted subsets, each replicate PCR was loaded with 200 ng genomic DNA, equivalent to approximately 33,000 T cell genomes. Purified libraries were measured with a Qubit 3.0 fluorometer, size-checked on a Bioanalyzer 2100, and measured again with the KAPA Library Quantification kit. Each immunoSEQ 96-well plate was sequenced on its own single-read 150-cycle Illumina NextSeq 550 flow cell. The paper's processing steps were these. Because the immunoSEQ output held only junctional sequences and lacked quality scores, the filtering could not match the filtering applied to full-length reads. Sequences were annotated with PyIR, a Python wrapper for IgBLAST v1.9, and V/J genes and CDR3 were assigned using IMGT germline references. Reads were filtered out if the reads had weak V/J assignments (E-value above 1e-6), no CDR3, stop codons, out-of-frame junctions, or ambiguous translated residues. V3J clonotypes were defined as sequences sharing an identical inferred V gene, J gene, and CDR3 amino acid sequence. Percentage overlap between repertoires was calculated by dividing the number of shared unique clonotypes by the size of the smaller repertoire. Richness of each repertoire was evaluated using RTK rarefaction, the Chao1 estimator, and Recon v2.1 estimates of unobserved clonotypes. OLGA was used to compute generation probabilities for all TCRbeta clonotypes that the gDNA method yielded from a few donors. TCRdb retrieved this table from immuneACCESS and kept in-frame rearrangements only. Not all clones are present; in checked studies, unresolved V genes account for under half, and no reason is known for the remainder. D and trimming were read from the DNA, whereas the V and J calls and clone size are those reported in that table. Counted in this sample were 2 million to 2.5 million clones; about 92% of them appeared once. Of the sample, 0.39% falls within the top ten clones.

The rearrangement joined TRBV5-4 to TRBJ2-1, with the identity of the D gene unclear. The sequenced material came from naive CD4+ T cells from PBMCs. Interpreted using the paper, the cell subset or site label stands for: CD45RA+ positively selected. This TCR came from a man between 18 and 35 years old in good health. Some clones in this sample may be carry-over from other donors' samples. In nucleotides, the sequence is TGTGCCAGCAGCTTCACTTCCTACAATGAGCAGTTCTTC. Translated, this is CASSFTSYNEQFF.